This entry concerns a single T cell receptor beta chain. V lost 5 bases and J lost 1, with 14 bases in between. This CDR3 is built from 16 residues. Per the germline V gene, CDR1 is SGHNT and CDR2 is YENEEA. This sample was taken from a study of shared clonotypes between healthy human individuals. For the study at large: The donor pool was made up of two women and three men aged 18 to 49. CD8 memory received one plate per donor, CD8 naive two, CD4 memory three and CD4 naive three.

The authors distributed each subset's genomic DNA evenly over several immunoSEQ plates. Using immunoSEQ multiplex PCR, the repertoire was profiled, and TCRdb retains in-frame clones only, with some absent. The table lists 950,000 to 1,300,000 clones, more than 65% of them singletons. The healthy adult donors were HIV-negative and reported no recent acute infections or vaccinations. The receptor's source is a man aged 18 to 35 in good health. The rearrangement uses TRBV11-3 and TRBJ2-2, with D tentatively TRBD1 or TRBD2 (5 bases each). Specimen: memory CD4+ T cells sorted from blood. Described subset: CD45RA-negative fraction. The DNA of the CDR3 is TGTGCCAGCAGCCCGAGGGTAGGGGAGAACACCGGGGAGCTGTTTTTT. Translating gives CASSPRVGENTGELFF.